This T cell receptor (beta chain) derives from a study of blood T cell repertoires in COVID-19. Per the germline V gene, CDR1 is GTSNPN and CDR2 is SVGIG (reference sequence). V lost 3 bases to trimming and J lost 6 bases; unmatched junction nucleotides: 2. This CDR3 is 13 amino acids long. Assay used: immunoSEQ multiplex PCR; TCRdb lists only in-frame clones, some missing. The sample comprises around 120,000 clones, about 90% of which are singletons, and 3.8% rests with the top ten. The sample holds a few counts of this clone. This TCR derives from a woman aged 55-70 years with COVID-19, enrolled during active disease. This chain links TRBV30 with TRBJ1-6; TRBD1 matches at 7 bases. Sequenced: peripheral blood. CDR3 in DNA: TGTGCCTGGAGAGCAGGGGGTAATTCACCCCTCCACTTT. Its protein product is CAWRAGGNSPLHF.